This T cell receptor beta chain was sequenced in a study of beta chain features in type 1 diabetes. Investigators reverse transcribed all isolated RNA, so they sequenced expressed TCRB transcripts. This table comes from immunoSEQ multiplex PCR, and its TCRdb copy is limited to in-frame clones, with some not included. Of roughly 330,000 clones in the sample, approximately 9.9% are singletons; the top ten hold around 0.015%. Germline CDR1 reads SEHNR; CDR2 reads FQNEAQ (reference sequence). The V end lost 5 bases, the J end lost 7 bases, and 14 bases lay between the germline ends. CDR3 length: 14 amino acids.

The source is a woman aged 25 to 45 in good health. Sequenced sample: naive CD4+ T cells from blood. This chain connects TRBV7-9 to TRBJ1-4; D is uncertain. As DNA, the CDR3 is TGTGCCAGCAGCAACATAGCTTTGGGTGAAAAACTGTTTTTT. This gives the protein CASSNIALGEKLFF.